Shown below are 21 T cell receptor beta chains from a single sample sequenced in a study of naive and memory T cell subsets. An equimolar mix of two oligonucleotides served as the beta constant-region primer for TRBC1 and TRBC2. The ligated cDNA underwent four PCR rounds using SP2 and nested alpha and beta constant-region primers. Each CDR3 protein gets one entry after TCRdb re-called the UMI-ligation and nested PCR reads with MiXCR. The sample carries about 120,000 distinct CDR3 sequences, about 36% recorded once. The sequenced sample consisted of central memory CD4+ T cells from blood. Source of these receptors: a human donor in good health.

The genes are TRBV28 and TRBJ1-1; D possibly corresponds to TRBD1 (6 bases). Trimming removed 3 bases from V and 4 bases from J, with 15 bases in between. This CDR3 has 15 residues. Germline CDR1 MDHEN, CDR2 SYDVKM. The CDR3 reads CASSFPGAPPTEAFF. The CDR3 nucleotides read TGTGCCAGCAGTTTTCCGGGGGCGCCCCCCACTGAAGCTTTCTTT.

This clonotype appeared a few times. The CDR3 loop is CSTPWGGPTDTQYF. The CDR3 region has the DNA TGCAGCACTCCCTGGGGGGGCCCGACAGATACGCAGTATTTT. This chain connects TRBV29-1 to TRBJ2-3; D possibly corresponds to TRBD2 (7 bases). Trimming pared 8 bases from V and 3 bases from J, leaving 18 bases between. This CDR3 has 14 residues. Germline CDR1 reads SQVTM; CDR2 reads ANQGSEA.

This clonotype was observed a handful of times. In nucleotides, the CDR3 is TGTGCCAGCAGTTACTCGGGAATCAATCAGCCCCAGCATTTT. This codes for CASSYSGINQPQHF. The V call is TRBV6-5, the J call TRBJ1-5; D is unclear. Per germline, CDR1 MNHEY and CDR2 SVGAGI. V was pared by 0 bases and J by 3 bases, with 6 bases between. The CDR3 is 14 amino acids.

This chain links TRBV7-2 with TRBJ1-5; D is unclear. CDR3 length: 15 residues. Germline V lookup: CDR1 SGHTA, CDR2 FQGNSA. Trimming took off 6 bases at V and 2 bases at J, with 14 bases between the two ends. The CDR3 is CASRNTALGNQPQHF. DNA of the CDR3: TGTGCCAGCAGAAACACAGCTTTGGGCAATCAGCCCCAGCATTTT.

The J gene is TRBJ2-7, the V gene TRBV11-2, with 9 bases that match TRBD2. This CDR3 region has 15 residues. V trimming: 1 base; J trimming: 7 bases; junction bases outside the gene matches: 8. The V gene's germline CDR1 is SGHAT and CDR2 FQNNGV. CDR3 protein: CASSLVGAGGEEQYF. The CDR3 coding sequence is TGTGCCAGCAGCTTAGTCGGGGCGGGAGGGGAGGAGCAGTACTTC. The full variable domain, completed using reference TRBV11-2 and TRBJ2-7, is EAGVAQSPRYKIIEKRQSVAFWCNPISGHATLYWYQQILGQGPKLLIQFQNNGVVDDSQLPKDRFSAERLKGVDSTLKIQPAKLEDSAVYLCASSLVGAGGEEQYFGPGTRLTVT.

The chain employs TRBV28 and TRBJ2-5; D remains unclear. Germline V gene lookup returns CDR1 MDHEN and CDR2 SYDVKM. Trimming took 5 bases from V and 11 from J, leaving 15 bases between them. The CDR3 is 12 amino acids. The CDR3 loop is CASSTDPRRQYF. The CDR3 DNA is TGTGCCAGCAGTACTGATCCACGTCGTCAGTACTTC.

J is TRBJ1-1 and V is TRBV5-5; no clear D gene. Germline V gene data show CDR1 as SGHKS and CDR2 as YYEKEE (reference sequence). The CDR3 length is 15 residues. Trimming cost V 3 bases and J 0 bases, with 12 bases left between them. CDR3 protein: CASSYGLGMNTEAFF. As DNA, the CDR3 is TGTGCCAGCAGCTACGGGCTGGGCATGAACACTGAAGCTTTCTTT.

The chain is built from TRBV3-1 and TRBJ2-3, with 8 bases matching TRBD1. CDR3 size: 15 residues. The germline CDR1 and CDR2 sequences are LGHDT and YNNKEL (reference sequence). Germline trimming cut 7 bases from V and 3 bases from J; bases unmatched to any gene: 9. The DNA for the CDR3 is TGTGCCAGCACCACAGGGGGGACGGGGACAGATACGCAGTATTTT. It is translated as CASTTGGTGTDTQYF.

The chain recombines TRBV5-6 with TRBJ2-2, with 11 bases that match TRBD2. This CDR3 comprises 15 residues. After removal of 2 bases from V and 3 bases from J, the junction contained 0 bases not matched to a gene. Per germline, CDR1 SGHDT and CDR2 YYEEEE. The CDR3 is CASSLLAGDTGELFF. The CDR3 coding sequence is TGTGCCAGCAGCTTACTAGCGGGAGACACCGGGGAGCTGTTTTTT.

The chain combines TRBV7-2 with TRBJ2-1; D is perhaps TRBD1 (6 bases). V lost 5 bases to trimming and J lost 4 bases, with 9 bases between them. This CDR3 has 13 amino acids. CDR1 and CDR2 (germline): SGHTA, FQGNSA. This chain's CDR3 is CASSGQNYNEQFF. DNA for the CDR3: TGTGCCAGCAGCGGACAGAATTACAATGAGCAGTTCTTC.

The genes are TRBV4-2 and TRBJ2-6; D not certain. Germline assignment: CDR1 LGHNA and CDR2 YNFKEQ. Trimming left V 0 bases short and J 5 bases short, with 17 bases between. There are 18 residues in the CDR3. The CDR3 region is CASSQDLTSLGWANVLTF. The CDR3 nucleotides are TGTGCCAGCAGCCAAGATCTAACCAGCTTGGGGTGGGCCAACGTCCTGACTTTC.

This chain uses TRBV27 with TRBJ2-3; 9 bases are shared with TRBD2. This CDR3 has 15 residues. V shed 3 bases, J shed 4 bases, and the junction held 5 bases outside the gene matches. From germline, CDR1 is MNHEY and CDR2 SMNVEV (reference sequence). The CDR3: CASSFSGSISDTQYF. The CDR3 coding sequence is TGTGCCAGCAGTTTTAGCGGGAGCATTTCAGATACGCAGTATTTT.

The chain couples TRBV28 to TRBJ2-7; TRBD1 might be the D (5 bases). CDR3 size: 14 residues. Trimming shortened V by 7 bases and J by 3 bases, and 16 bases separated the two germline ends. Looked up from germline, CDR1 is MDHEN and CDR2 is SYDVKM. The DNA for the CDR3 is TGTGCCAGCACCGAAACCAGGGCTGGCTACGAGCAGTACTTC. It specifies CASTETRAGYEQYF.

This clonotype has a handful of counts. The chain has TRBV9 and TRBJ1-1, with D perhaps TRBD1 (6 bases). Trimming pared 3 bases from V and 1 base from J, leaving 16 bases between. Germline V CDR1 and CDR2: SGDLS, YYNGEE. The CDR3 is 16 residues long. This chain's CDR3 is CASSGSRGGKNTEAFF. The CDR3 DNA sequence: TGTGCCAGCAGCGGAAGCAGGGGCGGGAAGAACACTGAAGCTTTCTTT.

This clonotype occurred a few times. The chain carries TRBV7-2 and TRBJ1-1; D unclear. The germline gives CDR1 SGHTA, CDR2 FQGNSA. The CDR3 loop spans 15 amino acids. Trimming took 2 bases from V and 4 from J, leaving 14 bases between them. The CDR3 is CASSLHPGSATEAFF. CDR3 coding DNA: TGTGCCAGCAGCTTACACCCGGGGTCGGCCACTGAAGCTTTCTTT.

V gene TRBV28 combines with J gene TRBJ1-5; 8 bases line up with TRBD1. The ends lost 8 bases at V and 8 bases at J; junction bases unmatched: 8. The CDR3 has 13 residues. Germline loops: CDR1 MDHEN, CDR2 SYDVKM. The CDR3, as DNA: TGTGCCAGCGGCATCAGGGGGCGAGAGCCCCAGCATTTT. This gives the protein CASGIRGREPQHF.

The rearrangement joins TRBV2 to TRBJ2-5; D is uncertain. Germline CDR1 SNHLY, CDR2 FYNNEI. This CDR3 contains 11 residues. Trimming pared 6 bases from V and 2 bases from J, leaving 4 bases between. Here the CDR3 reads CASRLQETQYF. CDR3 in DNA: TGTGCCAGCAGGCTACAAGAGACCCAGTACTTC.

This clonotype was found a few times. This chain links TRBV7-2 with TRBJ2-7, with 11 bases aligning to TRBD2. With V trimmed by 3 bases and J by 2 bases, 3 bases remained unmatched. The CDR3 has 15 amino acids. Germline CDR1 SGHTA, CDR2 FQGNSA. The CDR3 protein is CASSFSGGEAYEQYF. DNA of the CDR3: TGTGCCAGCAGCTTTAGCGGGGGGGAGGCCTACGAGCAGTACTTC.

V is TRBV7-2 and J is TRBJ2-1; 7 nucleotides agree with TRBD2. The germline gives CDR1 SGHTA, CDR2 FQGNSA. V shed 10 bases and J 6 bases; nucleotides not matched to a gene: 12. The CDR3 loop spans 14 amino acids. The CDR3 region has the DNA TGTGCCACCAGACCGGGACTATCTCTCAATGAGCAGTTCTTC. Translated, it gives CATRPGLSLNEQFF.

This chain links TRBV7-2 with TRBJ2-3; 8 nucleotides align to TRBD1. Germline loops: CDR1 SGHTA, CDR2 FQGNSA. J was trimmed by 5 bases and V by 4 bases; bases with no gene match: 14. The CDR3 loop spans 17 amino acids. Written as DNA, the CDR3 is TGTGCCAGCAGCTCCCCGGACAGGGAAGGAATTCGAGATACGCAGTATTTT. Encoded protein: CASSSPDREGIRDTQYF.

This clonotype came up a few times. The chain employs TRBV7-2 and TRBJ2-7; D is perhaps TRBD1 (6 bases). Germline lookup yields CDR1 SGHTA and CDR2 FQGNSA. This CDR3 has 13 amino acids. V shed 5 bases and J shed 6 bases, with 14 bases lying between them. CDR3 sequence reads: CASSASQGSEQYF. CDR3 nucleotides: TGTGCCAGCAGCGCCTCCCAGGGGAGCGAGCAGTACTTC.